This TCR beta chain was observed in a study of blood T cell repertoires in COVID-19. As for the study in general: COVID-19 samples, acute and convalescent, were from the United States, Italy and Spain.

Among Cohort 3 donors, those recovered had two negative PCRs, clearance, or symptom resolution. V was shortened by 1 base and J by 2 bases, with 12 bases between the two germline ends. CDR1 is SEHNR and CDR2 is FQNEAQ in the germline V gene (reference sequence). The CDR3 runs to 16 residues. Sequencing used immunoSEQ multiplex PCR; TCRdb keeps in-frame clones, though not all of them. The profile shows some 490,000 clones, about 85% of them singletons. The specimen sequenced was PBMCs or T cells enriched from blood (not recorded which). The genes are TRBV7-9 and TRBJ1-5, with D possibly matching TRBD1 (6 bases). This TCR was sampled from an older woman who had recovered from COVID-19. The CDR3 loop reads CASSLVGAGGNQPQHF. In DNA form, the CDR3 reads TGTGCCAGCAGCTTAGTAGGGGCAGGGGGCAATCAGCCCCAGCATTTT.